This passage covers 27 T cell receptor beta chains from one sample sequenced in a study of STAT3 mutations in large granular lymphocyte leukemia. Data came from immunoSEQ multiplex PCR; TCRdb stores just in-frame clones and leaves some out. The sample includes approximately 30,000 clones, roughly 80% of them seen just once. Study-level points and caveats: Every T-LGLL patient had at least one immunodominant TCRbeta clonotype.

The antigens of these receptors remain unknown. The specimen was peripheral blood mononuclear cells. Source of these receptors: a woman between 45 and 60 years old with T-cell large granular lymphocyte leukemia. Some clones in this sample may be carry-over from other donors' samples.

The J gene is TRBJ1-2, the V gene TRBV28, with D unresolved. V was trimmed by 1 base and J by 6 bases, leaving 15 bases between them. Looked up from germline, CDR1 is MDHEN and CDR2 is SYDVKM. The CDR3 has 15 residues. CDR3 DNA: TGTGCCAGCAGTTTATCGGTCGGTCAGGCTCATGGCTACACCTTC. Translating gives CASSLSVGQAHGYTF.

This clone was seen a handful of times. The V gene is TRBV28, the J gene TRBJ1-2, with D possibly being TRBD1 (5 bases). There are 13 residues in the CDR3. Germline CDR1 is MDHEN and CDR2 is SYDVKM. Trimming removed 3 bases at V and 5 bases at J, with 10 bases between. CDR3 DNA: TGTGCCAGCAGTTTTAGGCGGGGGTATGGCTACACCTTC. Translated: CASSFRRGYGYTF.

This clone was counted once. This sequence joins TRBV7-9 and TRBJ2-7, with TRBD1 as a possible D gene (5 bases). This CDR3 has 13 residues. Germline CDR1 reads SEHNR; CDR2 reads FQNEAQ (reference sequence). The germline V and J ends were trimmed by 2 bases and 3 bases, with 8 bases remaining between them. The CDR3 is CASSLSGHYEQYF. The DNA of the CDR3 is TGTGCCAGCAGCTTAAGTGGACACTACGAGCAGTACTTC.

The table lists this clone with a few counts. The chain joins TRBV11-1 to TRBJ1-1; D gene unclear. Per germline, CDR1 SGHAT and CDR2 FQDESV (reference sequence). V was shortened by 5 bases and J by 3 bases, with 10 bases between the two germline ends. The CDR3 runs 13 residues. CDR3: CASSPQLDTEAFF. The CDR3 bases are TGTGCCAGCAGCCCCCAGTTGGACACTGAAGCTTTCTTT.

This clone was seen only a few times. The CDR3 loop reads CASSKRTGSSYEQYF. In DNA, the CDR3 is TGTGCCAGCAGCAAAAGGACAGGGAGCTCCTACGAGCAGTACTTC. The chain links TRBV7-9 to TRBJ2-7; 8 bases map to TRBD1. This CDR3 has 15 amino acids. Unmatched junction bases numbered 6, after V lost 5 bases and J lost 0 bases. Germline V CDR1 and CDR2: SEHNR, FQNEAQ (reference sequence).

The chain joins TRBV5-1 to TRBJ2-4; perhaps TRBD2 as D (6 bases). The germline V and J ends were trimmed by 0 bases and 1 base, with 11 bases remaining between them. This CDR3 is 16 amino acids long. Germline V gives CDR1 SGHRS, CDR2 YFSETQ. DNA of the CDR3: TGCGCCAGCAGCTTGGAGGGACTGGGGGCCAAAAACATTCAGTACTTC. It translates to CASSLEGLGAKNIQYF. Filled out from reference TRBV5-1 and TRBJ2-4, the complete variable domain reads KAGVTQTPRYLIKTRGQQVTLSCSPISGHRSVSWYQQTPGQGLQFLFEYFSETQRNKGNFPGRFSGRQFSNSRSEMNVSTLELGDSALYLCASSLEGLGAKNIQYFGAGTRLSVL.

CDR3 amino acids: CAISEWDRGYEQYF. In DNA form, the CDR3 reads TGTGCCATCAGTGAGTGGGACAGGGGGTACGAGCAGTACTTC. The rearrangement joins TRBV10-3 to TRBJ2-7, with 11 bases lining up with TRBD1. The germline gives CDR1 ENHRY, CDR2 SYGVKD. V was pared by 1 base and J by 4 bases, with 0 bases of the junction left unmatched. The CDR3 has 14 amino acids.

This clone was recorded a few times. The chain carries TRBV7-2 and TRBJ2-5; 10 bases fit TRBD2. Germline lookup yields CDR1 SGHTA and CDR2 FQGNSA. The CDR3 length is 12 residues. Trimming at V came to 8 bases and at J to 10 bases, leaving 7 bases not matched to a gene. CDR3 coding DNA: TGTGCCAGCCGGCTAGCGGGGGAGGACCAGTACTTC. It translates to CASRLAGEDQYF.

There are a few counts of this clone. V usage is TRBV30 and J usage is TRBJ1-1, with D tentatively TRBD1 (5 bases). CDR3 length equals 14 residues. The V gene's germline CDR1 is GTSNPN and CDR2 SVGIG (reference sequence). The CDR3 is CAHTSGIIGTEAFF. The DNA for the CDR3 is TGTGCACACACCTCAGGGATTATAGGCACTGAAGCTTTCTTT.

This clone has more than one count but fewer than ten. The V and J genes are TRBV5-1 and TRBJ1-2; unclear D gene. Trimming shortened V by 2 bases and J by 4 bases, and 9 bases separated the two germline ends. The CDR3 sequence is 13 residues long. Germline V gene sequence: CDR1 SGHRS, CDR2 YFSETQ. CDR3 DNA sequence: TGCGCCAGCAGCTTTGAGGAAAGCTATGGCTACACCTTC. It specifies CASSFEESYGYTF.

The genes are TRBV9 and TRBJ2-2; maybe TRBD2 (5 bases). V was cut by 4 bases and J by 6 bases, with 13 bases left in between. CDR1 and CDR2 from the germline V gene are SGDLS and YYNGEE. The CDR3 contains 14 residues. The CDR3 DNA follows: TGTGCCAGCAGCCCCGGACTGGAACCCGGGGAGCTGTTTTTT. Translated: CASSPGLEPGELFF.

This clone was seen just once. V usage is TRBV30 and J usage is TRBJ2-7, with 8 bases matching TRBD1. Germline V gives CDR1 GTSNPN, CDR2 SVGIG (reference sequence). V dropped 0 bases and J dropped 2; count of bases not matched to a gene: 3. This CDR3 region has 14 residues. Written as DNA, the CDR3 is TGTGCCTGGAGTGTACAGGGGGGCCCCTACGAGCAGTACTTC. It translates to CAWSVQGGPYEQYF. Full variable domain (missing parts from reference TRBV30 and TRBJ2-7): SQTIHQWPATLVQPVGSPLSLECTVEGTSNPNLYWYRQAAGRGLQLLFYSVGIGQISSEVPQNLSASRPQDRQFILSSKKLLLSDSGFYLCAWSVQGGPYEQYFGPGTRLTVT.

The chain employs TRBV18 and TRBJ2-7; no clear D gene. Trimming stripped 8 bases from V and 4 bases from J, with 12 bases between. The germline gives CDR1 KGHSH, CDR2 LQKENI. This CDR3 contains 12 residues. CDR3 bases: TGTGCCAGCCCCCTAGTTGGGTACGAGCAGTACTTC. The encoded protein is CASPLVGYEQYF.

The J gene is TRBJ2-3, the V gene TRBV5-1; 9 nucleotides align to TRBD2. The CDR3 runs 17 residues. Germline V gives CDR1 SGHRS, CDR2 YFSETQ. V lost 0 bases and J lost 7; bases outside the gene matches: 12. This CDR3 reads CASSLAPTSGSDNTQYF. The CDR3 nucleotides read TGCGCCAGCAGCTTGGCCCCGACTAGCGGTTCAGACAATACGCAGTATTTT.

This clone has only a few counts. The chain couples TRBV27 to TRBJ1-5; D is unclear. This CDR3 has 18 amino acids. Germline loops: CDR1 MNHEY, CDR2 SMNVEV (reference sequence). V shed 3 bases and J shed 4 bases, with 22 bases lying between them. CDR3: CASSLFPLRRGGNQPQHF. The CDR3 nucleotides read TGTGCCAGCAGTTTGTTCCCCCTCCGGCGGGGAGGGAATCAGCCCCAGCATTTT.

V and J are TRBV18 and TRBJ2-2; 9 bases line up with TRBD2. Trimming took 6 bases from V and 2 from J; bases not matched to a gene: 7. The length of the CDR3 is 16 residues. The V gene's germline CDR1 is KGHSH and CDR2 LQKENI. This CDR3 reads CASSPYSGSNTGELFF. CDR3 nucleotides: TGTGCCAGCTCCCCCTATAGCGGGAGTAACACCGGGGAGCTGTTTTTT. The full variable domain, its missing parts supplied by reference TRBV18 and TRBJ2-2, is NAGVMQNPRHLVRRRGQEARLRCSPMKGHSHVYWYRQLPEEGLKFMVYLQKENIIDESGMPKERFSAEFPKEGPSILRIQQVVRGDSAAYFCASSPYSGSNTGELFFGEGSRLTVL.

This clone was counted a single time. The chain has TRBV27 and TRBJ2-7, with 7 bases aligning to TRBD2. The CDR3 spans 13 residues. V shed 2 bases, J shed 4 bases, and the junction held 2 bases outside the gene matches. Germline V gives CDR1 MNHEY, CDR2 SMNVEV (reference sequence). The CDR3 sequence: CASSLGTTYEQYF. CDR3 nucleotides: TGTGCCAGCAGTTTAGGGACTACGTACGAGCAGTACTTC.

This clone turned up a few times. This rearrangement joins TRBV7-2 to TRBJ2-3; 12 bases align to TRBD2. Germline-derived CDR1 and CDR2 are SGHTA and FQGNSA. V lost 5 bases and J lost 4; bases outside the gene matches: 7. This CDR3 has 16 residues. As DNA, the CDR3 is TGTGCCAGCAGCATAACCTCTAGCGGGAGGGCAGATACGCAGTATTTT. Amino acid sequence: CASSITSSGRADTQYF.

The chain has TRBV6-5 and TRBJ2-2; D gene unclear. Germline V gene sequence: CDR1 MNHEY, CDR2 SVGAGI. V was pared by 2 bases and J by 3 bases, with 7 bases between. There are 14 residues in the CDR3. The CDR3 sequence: CASSYESYTGELFF. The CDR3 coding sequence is TGTGCCAGCAGTTACGAGTCTTACACCGGGGAGCTGTTTTTT.

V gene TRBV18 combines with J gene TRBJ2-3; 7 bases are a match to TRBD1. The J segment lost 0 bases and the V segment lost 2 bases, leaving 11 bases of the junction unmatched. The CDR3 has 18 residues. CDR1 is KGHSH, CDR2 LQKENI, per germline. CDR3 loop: CASSPYRQGSISTDTQYF. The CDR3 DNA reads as TGTGCCAGCTCACCATACCGACAGGGCTCCATTAGCACAGATACGCAGTATTTT.

The CDR3 spells CASSSRPQGAFF. The CDR3 coding sequence is TGTGCCAGCAGTAGTCGGCCGCAGGGAGCTTTCTTT. This chain uses TRBV28 with TRBJ1-1; tentative D call: TRBD1 (5 bases). CDR1 MDHEN and CDR2 SYDVKM come from the germline V gene. CDR3 length: 12 amino acids. V shed 5 bases and J shed 10 bases, with 14 bases lying between them.

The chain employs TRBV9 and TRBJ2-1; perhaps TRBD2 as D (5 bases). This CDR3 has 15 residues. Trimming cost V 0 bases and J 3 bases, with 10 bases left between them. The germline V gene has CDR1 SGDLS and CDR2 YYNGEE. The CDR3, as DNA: TGTGCCAGCAGCGTAGGAGGAGACTACTACAATGAGCAGTTCTTC. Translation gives CASSVGGDYYNEQFF.

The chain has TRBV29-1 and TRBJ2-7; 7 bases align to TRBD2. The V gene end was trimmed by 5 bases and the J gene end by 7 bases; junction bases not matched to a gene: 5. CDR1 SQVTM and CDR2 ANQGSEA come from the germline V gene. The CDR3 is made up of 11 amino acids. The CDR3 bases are TGCAGCGTTAAGGGGAGGGGAGAGCAGTACTTC. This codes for CSVKGRGEQYF.

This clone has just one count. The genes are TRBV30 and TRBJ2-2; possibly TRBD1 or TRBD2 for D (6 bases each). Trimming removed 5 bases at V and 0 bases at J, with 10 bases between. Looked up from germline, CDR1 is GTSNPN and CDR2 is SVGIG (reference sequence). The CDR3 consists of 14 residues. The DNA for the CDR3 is TGTGCCTGGGGCGGGACACCGAACACCGGGGAGCTGTTTTTT. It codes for CAWGGTPNTGELFF.

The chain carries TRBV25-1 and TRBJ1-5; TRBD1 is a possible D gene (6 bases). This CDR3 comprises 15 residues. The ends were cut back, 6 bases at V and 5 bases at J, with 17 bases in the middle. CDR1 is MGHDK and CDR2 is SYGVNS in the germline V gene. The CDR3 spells CASSPGGARDQPQHF. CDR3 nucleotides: TGTGCCAGCAGCCCCGGGGGGGCGCGGGATCAGCCCCAGCATTTT.

This CDR3 reads CSVEPRDRGGEQYF. The CDR3 DNA follows: TGCAGCGTAGAACCCCGGGACAGGGGTGGCGAGCAGTACTTC. This chain joins TRBV29-1 and TRBJ2-7; 10 bases line up with TRBD1. Germline CDR1 is SQVTM and CDR2 is ANQGSEA. The V and J ends lost 6 bases and 6 bases, in that order; junction bases with no gene match: 11. The CDR3 consists of 14 residues.

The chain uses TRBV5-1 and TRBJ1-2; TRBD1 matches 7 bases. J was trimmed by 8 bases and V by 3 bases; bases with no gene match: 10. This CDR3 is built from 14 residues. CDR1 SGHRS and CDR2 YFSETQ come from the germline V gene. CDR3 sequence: CASSSANRGGGYTF. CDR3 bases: TGCGCCAGCAGCTCCGCAAACAGGGGAGGCGGCTACACCTTC.